This T cell receptor (beta chain) was sequenced for a study of beta chain features in type 1 diabetes. Points from the study as a whole: Healthy donors had naive, central memory and Treg TCRB repertoires that appeared less similar than those seen among patients. Shortening of TCRB CDR3s, moderate but significant, appeared in all four CD4+ subsets of Type 1 diabetes patients.

Sorting of CD4+ naive, central memory, regulatory and stem cell-like memory cells was performed via CD45RO/CCR7/CD25/CD127/CD95/CD27. The isolated RNA, all of it, was reverse transcribed, so expressed TCRB transcripts were what got sequenced. TCRdb keeps only in-frame clones here, not all; method: immunoSEQ multiplex PCR. The sample comprises some 270,000 clones, around 9.9% of which are singletons, and 0.017% rests with the top ten. A note on this clone: Its antigen is as yet unknown.

The sample consisted of naive CD4+ T cells from blood. This receptor was obtained from a man in his thirties or forties with type 1 diabetes.

The CDR3 loop is CASTLQGSSGTEAFF. The DNA for the CDR3 is TGCGCCAGCACACTTCAGGGATCGTCGGGTACTGAAGCTTTCTTT. The rearrangement links TRBV5-1 to TRBJ1-1; maybe TRBD1 (5 bases). The CDR3 sequence is 15 residues long. Germline lookup yields CDR1 SGHRS and CDR2 YFSETQ. The ends were cut back, 6 bases at V and 5 bases at J, with 20 bases in the middle.